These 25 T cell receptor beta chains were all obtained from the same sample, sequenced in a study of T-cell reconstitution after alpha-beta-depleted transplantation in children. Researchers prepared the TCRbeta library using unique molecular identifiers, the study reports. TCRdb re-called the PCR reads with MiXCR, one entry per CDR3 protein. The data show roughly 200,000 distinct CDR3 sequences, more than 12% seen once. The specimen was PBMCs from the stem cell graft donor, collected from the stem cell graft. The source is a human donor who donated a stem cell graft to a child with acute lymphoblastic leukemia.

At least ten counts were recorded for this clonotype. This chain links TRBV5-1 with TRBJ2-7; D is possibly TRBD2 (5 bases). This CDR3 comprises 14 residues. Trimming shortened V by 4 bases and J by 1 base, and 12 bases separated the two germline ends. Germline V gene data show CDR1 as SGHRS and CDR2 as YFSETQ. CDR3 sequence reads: CASSLGLLSYEQYF. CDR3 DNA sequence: TGCGCCAGCAGCCTCGGACTGTTGTCCTACGAGCAGTACTTC.

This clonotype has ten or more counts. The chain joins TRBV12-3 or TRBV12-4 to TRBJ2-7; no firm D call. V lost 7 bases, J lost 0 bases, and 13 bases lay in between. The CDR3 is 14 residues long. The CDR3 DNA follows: TGTGCCAGCACTCCGGGTCAGCCCTCCTACGAGCAGTACTTC. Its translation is CASTPGQPSYEQYF.

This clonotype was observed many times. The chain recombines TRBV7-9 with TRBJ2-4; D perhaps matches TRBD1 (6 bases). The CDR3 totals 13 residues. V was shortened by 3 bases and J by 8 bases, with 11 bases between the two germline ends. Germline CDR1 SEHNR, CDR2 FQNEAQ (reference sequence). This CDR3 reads CASSFVQGYIQYF. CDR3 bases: TGTGCCAGCAGCTTCGTACAGGGCTACATTCAGTACTTC.

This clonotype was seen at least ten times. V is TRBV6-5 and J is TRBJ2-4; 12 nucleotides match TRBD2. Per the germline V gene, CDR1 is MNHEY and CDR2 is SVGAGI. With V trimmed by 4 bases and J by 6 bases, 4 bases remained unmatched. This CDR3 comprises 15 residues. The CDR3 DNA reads TGTGCCAGCAGTTCTAGCGGGAGGGCTGGAAACATTCAGTACTTC. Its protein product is CASSSSGRAGNIQYF.

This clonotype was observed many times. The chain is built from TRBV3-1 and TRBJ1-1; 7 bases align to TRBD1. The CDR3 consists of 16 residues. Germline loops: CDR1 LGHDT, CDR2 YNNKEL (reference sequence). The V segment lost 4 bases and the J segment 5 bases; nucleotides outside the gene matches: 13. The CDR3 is CASSPWTGNEGTEAFF. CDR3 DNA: TGTGCCAGCAGCCCCTGGACAGGTAACGAGGGGACTGAAGCTTTCTTT.

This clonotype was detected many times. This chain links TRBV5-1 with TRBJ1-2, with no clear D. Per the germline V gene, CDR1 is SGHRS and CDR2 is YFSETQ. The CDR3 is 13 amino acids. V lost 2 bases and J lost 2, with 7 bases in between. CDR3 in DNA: TGCGCCAGCAGCTTAAGGGAAAACTATGGCTACACCTTC. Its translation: CASSLRENYGYTF.

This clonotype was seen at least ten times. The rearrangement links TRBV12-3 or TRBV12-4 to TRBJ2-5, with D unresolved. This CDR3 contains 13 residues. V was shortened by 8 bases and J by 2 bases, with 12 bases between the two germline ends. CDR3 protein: CASGSGQQETQYF. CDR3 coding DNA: TGTGCCAGCGGCTCAGGCCAACAAGAGACCCAGTACTTC.

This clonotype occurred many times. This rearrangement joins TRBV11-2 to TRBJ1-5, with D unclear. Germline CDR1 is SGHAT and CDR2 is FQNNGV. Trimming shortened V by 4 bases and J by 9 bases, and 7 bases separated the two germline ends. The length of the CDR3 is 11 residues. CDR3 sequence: CASSSSGPQHF. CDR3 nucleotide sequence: TGTGCCAGCAGCTCCTCGGGGCCCCAGCATTTT.

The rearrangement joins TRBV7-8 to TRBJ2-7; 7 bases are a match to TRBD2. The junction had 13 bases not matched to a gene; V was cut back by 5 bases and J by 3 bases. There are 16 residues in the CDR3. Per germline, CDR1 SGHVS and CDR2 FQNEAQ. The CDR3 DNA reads TGTGCCAGCAGCCCACTGGCGGGAGAAGTCGGCTACGAGCAGTACTTC. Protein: CASSPLAGEVGYEQYF.

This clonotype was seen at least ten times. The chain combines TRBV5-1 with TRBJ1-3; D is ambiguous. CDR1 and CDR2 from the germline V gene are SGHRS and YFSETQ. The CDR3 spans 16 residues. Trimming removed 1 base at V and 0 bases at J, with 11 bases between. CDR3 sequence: CASSLYIRDSGNTIYF. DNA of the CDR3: TGCGCCAGCAGCTTGTATATCCGGGACTCTGGAAACACCATATATTTT.

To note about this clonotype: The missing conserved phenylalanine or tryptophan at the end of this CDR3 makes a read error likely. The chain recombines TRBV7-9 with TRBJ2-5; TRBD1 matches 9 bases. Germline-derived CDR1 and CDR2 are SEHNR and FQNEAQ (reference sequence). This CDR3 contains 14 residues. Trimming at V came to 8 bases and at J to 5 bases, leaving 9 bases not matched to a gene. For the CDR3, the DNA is TGTGCCAGCGGCCGTACAGGGGGCTCGGAGACCCAGTACTTG. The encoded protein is CASGRTGGSETQYL.

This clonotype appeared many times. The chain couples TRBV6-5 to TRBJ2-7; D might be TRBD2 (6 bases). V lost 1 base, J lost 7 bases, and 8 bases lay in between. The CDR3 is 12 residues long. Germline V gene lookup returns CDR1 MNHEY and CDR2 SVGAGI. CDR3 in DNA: TGTGCCAGCAGTTACTTTGCGGGGGAGCAGTACTTC. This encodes CASSYFAGEQYF.

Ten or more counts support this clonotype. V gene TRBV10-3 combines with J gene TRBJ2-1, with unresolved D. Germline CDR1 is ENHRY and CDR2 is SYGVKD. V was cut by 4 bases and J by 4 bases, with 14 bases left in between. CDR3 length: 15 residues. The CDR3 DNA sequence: TGTGCCATCAGTGCAGGTGGTGCGGAATACAATGAGCAGTTCTTC. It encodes CAISAGGAEYNEQFF.

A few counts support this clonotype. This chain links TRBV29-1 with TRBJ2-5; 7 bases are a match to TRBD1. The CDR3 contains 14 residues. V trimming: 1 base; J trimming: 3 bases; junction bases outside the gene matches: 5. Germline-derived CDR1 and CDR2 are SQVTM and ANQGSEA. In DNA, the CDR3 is TGCAGCGTTGAAGTGCGACAGGGTGAAGAGACCCAGTACTTC. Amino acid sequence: CSVEVRQGEETQYF.

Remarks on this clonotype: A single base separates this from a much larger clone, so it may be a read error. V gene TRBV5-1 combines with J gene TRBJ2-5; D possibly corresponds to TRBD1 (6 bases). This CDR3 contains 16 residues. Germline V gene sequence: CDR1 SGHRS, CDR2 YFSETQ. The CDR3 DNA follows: TGCGCCAGCAGCTTCGTAGGGGGTCCGGCCCAAGAGACCCGGTACTTC. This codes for CASSFVGGPAQETRYF.

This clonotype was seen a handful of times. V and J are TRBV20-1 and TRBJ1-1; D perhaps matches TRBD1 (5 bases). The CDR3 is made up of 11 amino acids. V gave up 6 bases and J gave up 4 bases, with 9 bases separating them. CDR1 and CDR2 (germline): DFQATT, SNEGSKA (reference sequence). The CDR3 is CSAARGTEAFF. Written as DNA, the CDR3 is TGCAGTGCCGCTAGGGGCACTGAAGCTTTCTTT.

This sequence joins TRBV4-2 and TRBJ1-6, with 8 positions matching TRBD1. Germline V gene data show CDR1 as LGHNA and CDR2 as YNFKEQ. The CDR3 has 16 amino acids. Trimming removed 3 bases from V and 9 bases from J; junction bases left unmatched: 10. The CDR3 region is CASSHSDREGGSPLHF. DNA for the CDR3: TGTGCCAGCAGCCACTCGGACAGGGAGGGAGGTTCACCCCTCCACTTT.

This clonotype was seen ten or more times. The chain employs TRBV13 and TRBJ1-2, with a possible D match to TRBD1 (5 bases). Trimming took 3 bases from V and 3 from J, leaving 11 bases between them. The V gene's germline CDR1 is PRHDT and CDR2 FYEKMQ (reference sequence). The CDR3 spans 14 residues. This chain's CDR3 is CASSLVSGDYGYTF. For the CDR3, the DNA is TGTGCCAGCAGCTTGGTATCGGGGGACTATGGCTACACCTTC.

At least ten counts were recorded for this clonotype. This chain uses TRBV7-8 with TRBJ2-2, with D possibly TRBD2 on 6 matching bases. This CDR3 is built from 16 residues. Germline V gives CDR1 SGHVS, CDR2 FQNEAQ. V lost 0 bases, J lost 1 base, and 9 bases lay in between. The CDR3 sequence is CASSLAMRENTGELFF. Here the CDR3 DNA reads TGTGCCAGCAGCTTAGCGATGCGGGAGAACACCGGGGAGCTGTTTTTT.

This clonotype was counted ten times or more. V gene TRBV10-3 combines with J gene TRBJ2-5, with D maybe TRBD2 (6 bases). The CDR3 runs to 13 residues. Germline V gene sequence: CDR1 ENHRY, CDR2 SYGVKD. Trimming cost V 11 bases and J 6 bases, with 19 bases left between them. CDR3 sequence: CASSLEGSKTQYF. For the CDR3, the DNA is TGTGCCTCAAGCCTGGAGGGATCAAAGACCCAGTACTTC.

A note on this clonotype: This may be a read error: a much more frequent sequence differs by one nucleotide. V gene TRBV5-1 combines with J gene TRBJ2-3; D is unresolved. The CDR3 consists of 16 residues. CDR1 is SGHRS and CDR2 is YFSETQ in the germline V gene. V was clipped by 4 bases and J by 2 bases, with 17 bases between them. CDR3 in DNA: TGCGCCAGCAGCCTTGTTCTGTCGGGCTCCACAGATACGCAGTATTTT. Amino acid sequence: CASSLVLSGSTDTQYF.

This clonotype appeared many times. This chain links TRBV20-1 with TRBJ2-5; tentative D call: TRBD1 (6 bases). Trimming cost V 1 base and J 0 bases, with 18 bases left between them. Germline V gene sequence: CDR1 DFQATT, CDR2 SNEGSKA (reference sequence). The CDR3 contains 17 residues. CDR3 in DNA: TGCAGTGCTAGAGGGACAGCTAGAAACCCCTACCAAGAGACCCAGTACTTC. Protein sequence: CSARGTARNPYQETQYF.

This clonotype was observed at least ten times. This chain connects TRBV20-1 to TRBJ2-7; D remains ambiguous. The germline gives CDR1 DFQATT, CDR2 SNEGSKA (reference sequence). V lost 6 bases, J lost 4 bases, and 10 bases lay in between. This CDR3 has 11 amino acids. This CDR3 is CSAAWGYEQYF. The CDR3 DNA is TGCAGTGCAGCGTGGGGTTACGAGCAGTACTTC.

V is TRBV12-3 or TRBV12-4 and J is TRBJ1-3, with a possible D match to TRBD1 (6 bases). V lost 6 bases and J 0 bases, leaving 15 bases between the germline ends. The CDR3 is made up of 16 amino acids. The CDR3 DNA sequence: TGTGCCAGCAGGTCCAGGGGTAGCCCCTCTGGAAACACCATATATTTT. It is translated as CASRSRGSPSGNTIYF.

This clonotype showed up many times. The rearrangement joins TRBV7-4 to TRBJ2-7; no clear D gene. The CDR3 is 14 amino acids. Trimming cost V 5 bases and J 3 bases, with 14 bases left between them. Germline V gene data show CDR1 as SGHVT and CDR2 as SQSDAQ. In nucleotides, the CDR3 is TGTGCCAGCAGCGACGACTCACCCCACTACGAGCAGTACTTC. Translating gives CASSDDSPHYEQYF.